This T cell receptor (beta chain) was captured in a study of cytomegalovirus exposure and HLA in healthy donors. The overall study: An earlier analysis identified approximately 110 million unique TCR beta sequences in about 170 million T cells.

13 Jbeta primers and 60 Vbeta primers were used for the PCR. Generated by immunoSEQ multiplex PCR, the TCRdb table keeps only in-frame clones and is missing some. The sample spans 55,000 to 80,000 clones; the ten largest clones claim 2.5% to 3%. Donors were nominally healthy when sampled, though unrecorded immune exposures were likely. Study-level points and caveats: V- and J-gene trimming of TCR beta was linked (in a later analysis) to a missense DCLRE1C variant.

A note on this clone: Its matching antigen is unknown.

This receptor was taken from a man in his forties in good health and CMV-seronegative. Sequencing was carried out using PBMCs.

The CDR3 DNA sequence: TGTGCCAGTCAGGGAACGACAGGGGTTTCACCCCTCCACTTT. Translating it yields CASQGTTGVSPLHF. This rearrangement joins TRBV6-5 to TRBJ1-6, with 8 bases identical to TRBD1. V dropped 9 bases and J dropped 9; count of bases not matched to a gene: 10. Germline CDR1 reads MNHEY; CDR2 reads SVGAGI. CDR3 length: 14 residues.